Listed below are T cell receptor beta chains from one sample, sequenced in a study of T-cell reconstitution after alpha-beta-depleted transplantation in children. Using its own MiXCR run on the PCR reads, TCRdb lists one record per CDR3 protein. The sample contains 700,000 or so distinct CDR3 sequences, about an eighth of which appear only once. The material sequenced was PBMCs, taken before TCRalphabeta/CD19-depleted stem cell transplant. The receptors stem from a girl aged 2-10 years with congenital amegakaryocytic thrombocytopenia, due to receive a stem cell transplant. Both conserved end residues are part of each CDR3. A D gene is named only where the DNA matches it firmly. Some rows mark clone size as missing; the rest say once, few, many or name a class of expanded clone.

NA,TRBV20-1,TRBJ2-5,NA,CSARVVALETQYF,TGCAGTGCTAGAGTGGTAGCACTGGAGACCCAGTACTTC
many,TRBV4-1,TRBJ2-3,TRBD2,CASSQGHSGRSTDTQYF,TGCGCCAGCAGCCAAGGCCATAGCGGGAGGAGCACAGATACGCAGTATTTT
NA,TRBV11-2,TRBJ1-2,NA,CASSLDWVWQAPEANYGYTF,TGTGCCAGCAGCTTAGATTGGGTTTGGCAGGCCCCCGAAGCTAACTATGGCTACACCTTC
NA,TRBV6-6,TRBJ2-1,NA,CASSYYRRDEQFF,TGTGCCAGCAGTTACTACAGGAGAGATGAGCAGTTCTTC
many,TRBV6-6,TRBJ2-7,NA,CASKQSYEQYF,TGTGCCAGCAAGCAGTCCTACGAGCAGTACTTC
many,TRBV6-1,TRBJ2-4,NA,CASSPTSSRVLKNIQYF,TGTGCCAGCAGCCCGACTAGTTCCAGGGTGCTTAAAAACATTCAGTACTTC
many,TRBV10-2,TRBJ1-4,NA,CASRLKPGRREDEKLFF,TGCGCCAGCAGGCTCAAACCTGGACGCCGGGAGGATGAAAAACTGTTTTTT
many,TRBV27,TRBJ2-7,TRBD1,CASSFRTGISYEQYF,TGTGCCAGCAGTTTCAGGACAGGGATAAGCTACGAGCAGTACTTC
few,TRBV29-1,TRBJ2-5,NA,CSLKGWGDPQETQYF,TGCAGCCTAAAGGGATGGGGAGACCCCCAAGAGACCCAGTACTTC
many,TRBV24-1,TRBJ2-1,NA,CATSDFGGKHEGSYNEQFF,TGTGCCACCAGTGATTTTGGGGGGAAGCACGAAGGCTCCTACAATGAGCAGTTCTTC
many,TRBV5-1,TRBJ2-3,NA,CASSLGMRDTQYF,TGCGCCAGCAGTCTAGGCATGAGGGATACGCAGTATTTT
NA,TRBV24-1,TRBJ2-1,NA,CAAEGEQFF,TGTGCCGCGGAGGGCGAGCAGTTCTTC
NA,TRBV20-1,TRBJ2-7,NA,CSASDAHPYEQYF,TGCAGTGCTAGCGATGCTCACCCCTACGAGCAGTACTTC
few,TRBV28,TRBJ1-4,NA,CASSFRIEKLFF,TGTGCCAGCAGTTTTCGCATTGAAAAACTGTTTTTT
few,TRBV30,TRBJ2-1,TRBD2,CAWSAGTSGYNEQFF,TGTGCCTGGAGTGCCGGGACTAGCGGTTACAATGAGCAGTTCTTC
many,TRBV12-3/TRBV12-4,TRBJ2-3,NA,CASSPRGLGTDTQYF,TGTGCCAGCAGTCCGAGGGGCCTCGGCACAGATACGCAGTATTTT
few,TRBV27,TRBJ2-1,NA,CASSFISRGRELNEQFF,TGTGCCAGCAGTTTTATTTCGAGAGGGAGAGAACTGAATGAGCAGTTCTTC
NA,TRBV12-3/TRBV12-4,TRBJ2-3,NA,CASRSRGATDTQYF,TGTGCCAGCAGAAGCCGTGGGGCAACGGATACGCAGTATTTT
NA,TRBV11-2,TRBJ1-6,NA,CASSLAGRENSPLHF,TGTGCCAGCAGCTTAGCCGGGAGGGAAAATTCACCCCTCCACTTT
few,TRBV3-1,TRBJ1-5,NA,CASSQEPQYDSNQPQHF,TGTGCCAGCAGCCAAGAGCCTCAGTACGATAGCAATCAGCCCCAGCATTTT
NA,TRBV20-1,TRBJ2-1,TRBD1,CSVIDRAVDSEQFF,TGCAGTGTTATCGACAGGGCCGTCGATTCTGAGCAGTTCTTC
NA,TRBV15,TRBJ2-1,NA,CATSRRLLYNEQFF,TGTGCCACCAGCAGAAGACTTTTATACAATGAGCAGTTCTTC
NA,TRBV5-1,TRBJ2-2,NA,CASSFSQVETGELFF,TGCGCCAGCAGCTTTTCCCAGGTGGAGACCGGGGAGCTGTTTTTT
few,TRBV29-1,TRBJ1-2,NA,CSAPAGGAGYGYTF,TGCAGCGCACCGGCCGGGGGGGCGGGCTATGGCTACACCTTC
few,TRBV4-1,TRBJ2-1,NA,CASSQEGSFGYNEQFF,TGCGCCAGCAGCCAAGAAGGCAGTTTCGGCTACAATGAGCAGTTCTTC
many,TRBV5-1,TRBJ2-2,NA,CASSLVASPNTGELFF,TGCGCCAGCAGCTTGGTTGCTTCTCCGAACACCGGGGAGCTGTTTTTT
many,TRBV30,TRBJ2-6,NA,CAWITGANVLTF,TGTGCCTGGATAACTGGGGCCAACGTCCTGACTTTC
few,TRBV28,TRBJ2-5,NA,CASIGGGYQETQYF,TGTGCCAGCATTGGGGGCGGCTACCAAGAGACCCAGTACTTC
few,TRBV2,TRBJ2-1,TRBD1,CANRQGAYNEQFF,TGTGCCAACCGACAGGGGGCCTACAATGAGCAGTTCTTC
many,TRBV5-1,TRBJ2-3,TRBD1,CASSLGTGPDTQYF,TGCGCCAGCAGCTTAGGGACAGGGCCAGATACGCAGTATTTT
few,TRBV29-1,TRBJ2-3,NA,CSVRSGDTQYF,TGCAGCGTCCGGTCCGGGGATACGCAGTATTTT
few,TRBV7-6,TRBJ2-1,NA,CASSLEGNAPHSQFF,TGTGCCAGCAGCTTAGAGGGTAATGCGCCACATTCGCAGTTCTTC
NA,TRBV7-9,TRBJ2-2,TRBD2,CASSFSSGRGPNTGELFF,TGTGCCAGCAGCTTCTCTAGCGGGAGGGGGCCAAACACCGGGGAGCTGTTTTTT
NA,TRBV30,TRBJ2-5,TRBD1,CAWNLRTGGETQYF,TGTGCCTGGAACCTCCGGACAGGGGGCGAGACCCAGTACTTC
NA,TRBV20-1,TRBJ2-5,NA,CSAPLGAETQYF,TGCAGTGCCCCTTTGGGGGCAGAGACCCAGTACTTC
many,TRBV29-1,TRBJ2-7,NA,CSYSPGWGLSLHEQYF,TGCAGCTACTCTCCCGGGTGGGGATTAAGCTTACACGAGCAGTACTTC
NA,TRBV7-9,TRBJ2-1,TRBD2,CASSSSGRAGEQFF,TGTGCCAGCAGCTCCAGCGGGAGGGCCGGTGAGCAGTTCTTC
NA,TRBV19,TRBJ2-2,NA,CASSIDALGDTGELFF,TGTGCCAGTAGTATAGATGCACTAGGGGACACCGGGGAGCTGTTTTTT
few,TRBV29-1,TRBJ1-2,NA,CSAQRDEGDVGGYTF,TGCAGCGCCCAACGGGACGAGGGAGACGTCGGGGGCTACACCTTC
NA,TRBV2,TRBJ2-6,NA,CASSEPSADLTGANVLTF,TGTGCCAGCAGTGAACCTAGCGCGGATCTTACTGGGGCCAACGTCCTGACTTTC
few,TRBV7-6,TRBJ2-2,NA,CASSSQAGELFF,TGTGCCAGCAGCTCACAAGCCGGGGAGCTGTTTTTT
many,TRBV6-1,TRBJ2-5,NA,CASKDGHSSRTQYF,TGTGCCAGCAAAGATGGTCACTCCTCGAGGACCCAGTACTTC
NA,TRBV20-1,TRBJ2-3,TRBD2,CSAGLAKRVGDTQYF,TGCAGTGCGGGACTAGCGAAGAGGGTAGGAGATACGCAGTATTTT
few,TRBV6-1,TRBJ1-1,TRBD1,CASVDRVNTEAFF,TGTGCCAGCGTGGACAGGGTGAACACTGAAGCTTTCTTT
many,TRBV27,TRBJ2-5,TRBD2,CASSFTSLAGEETQYF,TGTGCCAGCAGTTTTACCAGTCTAGCGGGAGAAGAGACCCAGTACTTC
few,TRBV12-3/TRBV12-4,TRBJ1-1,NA,CASSLTEVKAFF,TGTGCCAGCAGTTTAACAGAGGTAAAAGCTTTCTTT
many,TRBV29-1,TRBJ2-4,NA,CSVGVGQHKNIQYF,TGCAGCGTTGGTGTCGGACAGCACAAAAACATTCAGTACTTC